A selection of T cell receptor beta chains follows, all from one sample in a study of cytomegalovirus exposure and HLA in healthy donors. Measured with immunoSEQ multiplex PCR; TCRdb has only the in-frame clones, and not every one. Of 100,000 to 120,000 clones in the sample, 60% to 85% were seen once. Sequences were obtained from PBMCs. The receptors here all came from a man aged 35 to 55 in good health and CMV-seronegative. CDR3s include the opening cysteine and the closing phenylalanine or tryptophan. The D gene is left open where the match is weak. Size tells how often a clone was seen (once, few, many) or the class of an expanded clone, and some rows leave it out.

TRBD1,.,TRBJ2-7,TRBV2,TGTGCCAGCAGAGCTCAGGGGGCCTACGAGCAGTACTTC,CASRAQGAYEQYF
TRBD1,.,TRBJ2-3,TRBV28,TGTGCCAGCAGTTTTATTCTGTCCCTCCGGGACAGGGGCACAGATACGCAGTATTTT,CASSFILSLRDRGTDTQYF
TRBD2,.,TRBJ2-1,TRBV9,TGTGCCAGCAGCGTTCCGGGACTAGCGGGAGCACATGAGCAGTTCTTC,CASSVPGLAGAHEQFF
TRBD1,few,TRBJ1-2,TRBV4-3,TGCGCCAGCAGCCAAGCACAGGGGGACTATGGCTACACCTTC,CASSQAQGDYGYTF
.,few,TRBJ2-3,TRBV6-5,TGTGCCAGCAGCCGTACAGGGAAGAGCACAGATACGCAGTATTTT,CASSRTGKSTDTQYF
.,.,TRBJ1-1,TRBV21-1,TGTGCCAGCAGCCAACGCGGGGAGAACACTGAAGCTTTCTTT,CASSQRGENTEAFF
.,.,TRBJ2-7,TRBV30,TGTGCCTGTCCGAGGAGGGGTGGGACCTACGAGCAGTACTTC,CACPRRGGTYEQYF
TRBD2,once,TRBJ2-7,TRBV14,TGTGCCAGCAGCCACTCCTTGGGTGGGCCTCTAGCGGGACGCTACGAGCAGTACTTC,CASSHSLGGPLAGRYEQYF
.,once,TRBJ1-2,TRBV5-4,TGTGCCAGCAGCTCGTCTGAAGCAGGGGCTCGTGGCTACACCTTC,CASSSSEAGARGYTF
.,once,TRBJ1-2,TRBV28,TGTGCCAGCAGTTTATTTTCCGGGATCGGTGGCTACACCTTC,CASSLFSGIGGYTF
.,once,TRBJ2-7,TRBV5-4,TGTGCCAGCAGCTTCTCCTGGGGGCCGTCGGGCGAGCAGTACTTC,CASSFSWGPSGEQYF
.,once,TRBJ1-3,TRBV28,TGTGCCAGCAGTTTCCCCTCCGAGAACACCATATATTTT,CASSFPSENTIYF
TRBD2,.,TRBJ2-3,TRBV28,TGTGCCAGCAGTTCCCAAGCGGGGGCTATAGATACGCAGTATTTT,CASSSQAGAIDTQYF
TRBD1,.,TRBJ2-1,TRBV27,TGTGCCAGCAGTCCCATAATCGCGACAGGGGGCTTGGTCAATGAGCAGTTCTTC,CASSPIIATGGLVNEQFF
.,.,TRBJ2-5,TRBV14,TGTGCCAGCAGTTCCAGACAGCGACAAGAGACCCAGTACTTC,CASSSRQRQETQYF
.,.,TRBJ1-5,TRBV15,TGTGCCACCAGACCCTCAATGAACAGAATCAATCAGCCCCAGCATTTT,CATRPSMNRINQPQHF
TRBD2,.,TRBJ2-1,TRBV9,TGTGCCAGCAGCGTAGTAGGCGGGAGGGGCGATGAGCAGTTCTTC,CASSVVGGRGDEQFF
.,.,TRBJ2-7,TRBV18,TGTGCCAGCTCACCACCAGAAAAGCGCTCCTACGAGCAGTACTTC,CASSPPEKRSYEQYF
.,.,TRBJ2-2,TRBV7-7,TGTGCTAGCAGCTTAGCAGGCGGCCACGGGGAGCTGTTTTTT,CASSLAGGHGELFF
.,.,TRBJ1-5,TRBV5-1,TGCGCCAGCAGCCAGAACCCCGAAGAGCCCCAGCATTTT,CASSQNPEEPQHF